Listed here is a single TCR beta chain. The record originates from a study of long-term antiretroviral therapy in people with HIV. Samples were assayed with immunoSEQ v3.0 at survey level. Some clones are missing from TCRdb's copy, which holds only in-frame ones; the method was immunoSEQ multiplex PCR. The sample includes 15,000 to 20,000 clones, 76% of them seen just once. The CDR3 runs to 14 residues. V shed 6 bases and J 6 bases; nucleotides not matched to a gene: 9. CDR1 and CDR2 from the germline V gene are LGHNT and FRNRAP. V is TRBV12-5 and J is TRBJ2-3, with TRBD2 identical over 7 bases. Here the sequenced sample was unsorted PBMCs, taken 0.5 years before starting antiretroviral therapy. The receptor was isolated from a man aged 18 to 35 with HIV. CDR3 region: CASGSGEGGDTQYF. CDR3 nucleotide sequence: TGTGCTAGTGGGAGCGGGGAGGGAGGGGATACGCAGTATTTT.